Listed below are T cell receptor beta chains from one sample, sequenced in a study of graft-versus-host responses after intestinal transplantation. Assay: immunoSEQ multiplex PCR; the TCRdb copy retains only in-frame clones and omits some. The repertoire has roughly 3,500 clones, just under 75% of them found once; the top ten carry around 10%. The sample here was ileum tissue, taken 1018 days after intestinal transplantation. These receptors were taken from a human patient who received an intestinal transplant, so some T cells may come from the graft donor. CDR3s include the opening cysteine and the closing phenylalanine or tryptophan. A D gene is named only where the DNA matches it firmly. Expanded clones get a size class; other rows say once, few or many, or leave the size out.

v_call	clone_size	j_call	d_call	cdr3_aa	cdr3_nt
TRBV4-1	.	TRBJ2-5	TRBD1	CASSPAGTGIQETQYF	TGCGCCAGCAGCCCTGCCGGGACAGGGATCCAAGAGACCCAGTACTTC
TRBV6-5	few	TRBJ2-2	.	CASSYSVDTGELFF	TGTGCCAGCAGTTACTCTGTTGACACCGGGGAGCTGTTTTTT
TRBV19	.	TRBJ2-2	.	CASSASQNTGELFF	TGTGCCAGTAGTGCCTCCCAGAACACCGGGGAGCTGTTTTTT
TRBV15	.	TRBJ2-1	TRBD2	CATSAAPSGGSYNEQFF	TGTGCCACCAGCGCTGCGCCTAGCGGGGGCTCCTACAATGAGCAGTTCTTC
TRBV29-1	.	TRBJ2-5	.	CSVEEQGEETQYF	TGCAGCGTTGAAGAGCAGGGCGAAGAGACCCAGTACTTC
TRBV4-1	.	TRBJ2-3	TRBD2	CASSQDVWLAGTTDTQYF	TGCGCCAGCAGCCAAGATGTCTGGCTAGCGGGAACCACAGATACGCAGTATTTT
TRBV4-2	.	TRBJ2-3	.	CASSQEEGFLDTQYF	TGTGCCAGCAGCCAAGAGGAGGGTTTCCTAGATACGCAGTATTTT
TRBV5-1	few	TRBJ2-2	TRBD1	CASSPLTGGANTGELFF	TGCGCCAGCAGCCCTTTGACAGGGGGTGCGAACACCGGGGAGCTGTTTTTT
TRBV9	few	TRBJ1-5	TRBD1	CASSVQGAPNQPQHF	TGTGCCAGCAGCGTCCAGGGGGCACCCAATCAGCCCCAGCATTTT
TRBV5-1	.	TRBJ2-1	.	CASSQGNEQFF	TGCGCCAGCAGCCAGGGGAATGAGCAGTTCTTC
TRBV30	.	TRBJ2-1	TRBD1	CAWSGGQGNGEQFF	TGTGCCTGGAGTGGAGGACAGGGAAACGGTGAGCAGTTCTTC
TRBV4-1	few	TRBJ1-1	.	CASTEPREGYMNTEAFF	TGCGCCAGCACCGAACCGAGAGAGGGGTACATGAACACTGAAGCTTTCTTT
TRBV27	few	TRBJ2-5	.	CASRAGAEETQYF	TGTGCCAGCAGGGCAGGGGCGGAAGAGACCCAGTACTTC
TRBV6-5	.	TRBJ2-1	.	CASRIYNEQFF	TGTGCCAGCAGAATCTACAATGAGCAGTTCTTC
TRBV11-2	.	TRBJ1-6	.	CASSLVDSSYNSPLHF	TGTGCCAGCAGCTTAGTGGACAGCTCCTATAATTCACCCCTCCACTTT
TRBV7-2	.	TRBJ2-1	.	CASSSQQGNEQFF	TGTGCCAGCAGCTCGCAACAGGGCAATGAGCAGTTCTTC
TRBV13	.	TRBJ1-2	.	CASSDRDKGNYGYTF	TGTGCCAGCAGCGATCGGGACAAGGGAAACTATGGCTACACCTTC
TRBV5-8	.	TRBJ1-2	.	CASSSGPTDYGYTF	TGTGCCAGCAGCTCGGGCCCTACTGACTATGGCTACACCTTC
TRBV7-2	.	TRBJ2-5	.	CASSFGGPQETQYF	TGTGCCAGCAGCTTCGGCGGGCCCCAAGAGACCCAGTACTTC
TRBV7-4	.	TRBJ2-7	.	CASNSRGESSYEQYF	TGTGCCAGCAACTCAAGGGGGGAGAGCTCCTACGAGCAGTACTTC
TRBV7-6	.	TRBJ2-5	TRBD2	CASSLGPGLEGETQYF	TGTGCCAGCAGCTTAGGACCGGGACTAGAGGGAGAGACCCAGTACTTC
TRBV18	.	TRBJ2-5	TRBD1	CASSPPSDRGRETQYF	TGTGCCAGCTCACCACCCTCGGACAGGGGGAGAGAGACCCAGTACTTC
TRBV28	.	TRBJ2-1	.	CASSSRNEQFF	TGTGCCAGCAGTTCACGCAATGAGCAGTTCTTC
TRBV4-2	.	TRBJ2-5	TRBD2	CASSQDPSGAGRQETQYF	TGTGCCAGCAGCCAAGACCCTAGCGGGGCGGGGCGCCAAGAGACCCAGTACTTC
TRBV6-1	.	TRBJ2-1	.	CATRVRVEQFF	TGTGCCACCCGGGTGCGGGTTGAGCAGTTCTTC
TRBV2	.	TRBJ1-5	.	CASRRDNNQPQHF	TGTGCCAGCAGGCGGGACAACAATCAGCCCCAGCATTTT
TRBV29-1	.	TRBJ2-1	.	CSVPVPVLYNEQFF	TGCAGCGTTCCCGTGCCCGTCCTCTACAATGAGCAGTTCTTC
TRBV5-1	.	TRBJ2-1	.	CASTEVGRGNEQFF	TGCGCCAGCACGGAAGTAGGAAGAGGCAATGAGCAGTTCTTC
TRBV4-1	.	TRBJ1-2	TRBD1	CASSQGRTGGYMAGYTF	TGCGCCAGCAGCCAAGGCCGGACAGGGGGATATATGGCGGGCTACACCTTC
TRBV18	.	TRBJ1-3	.	CASSLKPGYPGNTIYF	TGTGCCAGCTCACTAAAGCCGGGATATCCTGGAAACACCATATATTTT
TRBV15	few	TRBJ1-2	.	CATSRGSGPNYGYTF	TGTGCCACCAGCAGAGGATCGGGACCGAACTATGGCTACACCTTC
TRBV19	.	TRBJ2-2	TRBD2	CASSIVSSGLIWNTGELFF	TGTGCCAGTAGTATAGTTTCTAGCGGCCTAATCTGGAACACCGGGGAGCTGTTTTTT
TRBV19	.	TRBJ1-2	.	CASSIVQGDGYTF	TGTGCCAGTAGTATAGTACAGGGAGATGGCTACACCTTC
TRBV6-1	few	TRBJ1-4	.	CASSEAGATNEKLFF	TGTGCCAGCAGTGAAGCTGGGGCAACTAATGAAAAACTGTTTTTT
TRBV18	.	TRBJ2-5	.	CASSPGEQETQYF	TGTGCCAGCTCACCCGGGGAACAAGAGACCCAGTACTTC
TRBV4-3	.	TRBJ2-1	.	CASSQDGSTTYNEQFF	TGCGCCAGCAGCCAAGATGGGTCGACAACGTACAATGAGCAGTTCTTC
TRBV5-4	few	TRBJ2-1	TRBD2	CASSLAPAGGYNEQFF	TGTGCCAGCAGCTTGGCCCCAGCGGGGGGATACAATGAGCAGTTCTTC
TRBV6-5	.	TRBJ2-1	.	CASSYGLAPGHDEQFF	TGTGCCAGCAGTTACGGGTTAGCGCCAGGGCATGATGAGCAGTTCTTC
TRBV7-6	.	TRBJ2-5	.	CASTPWGQETQYF	TGTGCCAGCACCCCGTGGGGCCAAGAGACCCAGTACTTC
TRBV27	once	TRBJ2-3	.	CASRADSTDTQYF	TGTGCCAGCAGGGCCGACAGCACAGATACGCAGTATTTT
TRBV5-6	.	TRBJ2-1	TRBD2	CASVRAGGNEQFF	TGTGCCAGCGTCCGTGCGGGGGGAAATGAGCAGTTCTTC
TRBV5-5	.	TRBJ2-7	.	CASSPAFRSYEQYF	TGTGCCAGCAGCCCCGCGTTTCGATCCTACGAGCAGTACTTC
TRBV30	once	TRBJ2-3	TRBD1	CAWSSGQGFSTDTQYF	TGTGCCTGGAGTAGCGGACAGGGTTTTAGCACAGATACGCAGTATTTT
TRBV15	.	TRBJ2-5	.	CATSRDGETQYF	TGTGCCACCAGCAGAGATGGGGAGACCCAGTACTTC
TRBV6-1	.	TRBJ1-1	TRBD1	CASSAQQGSTEAFF	TGTGCCAGCAGTGCTCAACAGGGGAGCACTGAAGCTTTCTTT
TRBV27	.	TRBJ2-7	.	CASSRGGERPYEQYF	TGTGCCAGCAGTCGGGGCGGGGAGCGGCCCTACGAGCAGTACTTC
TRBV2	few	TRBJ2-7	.	CASSGAGLEQYF	TGTGCCAGCAGTGGGGCAGGGCTCGAGCAGTACTTC
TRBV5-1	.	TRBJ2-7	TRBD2	CASSSGLAGPSSYEQYF	TGCGCCAGCAGCTCCGGACTAGCGGGACCGAGCTCCTACGAGCAGTACTTC
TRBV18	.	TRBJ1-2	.	CASSQQDWNYGYTF	TGTGCCAGCTCACAACAGGATTGGAACTATGGCTACACCTTC